The 7 T cell receptor beta chains below were found in one sample sequenced in a study of cytomegalovirus exposure and HLA in healthy donors. The study ran its PCR with 60 Vbeta and 13 Jbeta primers. The table came from immunoSEQ multiplex PCR; TCRdb's copy has only in-frame clones and leaves some out. The table lists about 180,000 clones, approximately 81% of them singletons. Sequenced: PBMCs. The receptors were sampled from a woman in her twenties or thirties in good health and CMV-seronegative.

The chain joins TRBV29-1 to TRBJ1-2, with D possibly matching TRBD1 (5 bases). CDR1 is SQVTM, CDR2 ANQGSEA, per germline. There are 15 residues in the CDR3. V gave up 4 bases and J gave up 2 bases, with 17 bases separating them. The CDR3 region is CSVAVEGASNYGYTF. Here the CDR3 DNA reads TGCAGCGTTGCGGTGGAAGGGGCGAGCAACTATGGCTACACCTTC.

The V and J genes are TRBV6-6 and TRBJ2-3, with D possibly TRBD1 on 5 matching bases. The CDR3 totals 12 residues. The V end was cut by 6 bases, the J end by 6 bases, with 10 bases between. Germline values: CDR1 MNHNY, CDR2 SVGAGI (reference sequence). CDR3 in amino acids: CASSLKGDTQYF. The CDR3, as DNA: TGTGCCAGCAGCTTGAAGGGGGATACGCAGTATTTT.

This sequence joins TRBV7-2 and TRBJ2-5; 10 bases agree with TRBD2. CDR3 length: 17 residues. Germline loops: CDR1 SGHTA, CDR2 FQGNSA. Unmatched junction bases numbered 6, after V lost 0 bases and J lost 2 bases. CDR3 nucleotide sequence: TGTGCCAGCAGCTTAGCATCGAGCGGGGGGGTTCAAGAGACCCAGTACTTC. Its translation: CASSLASSGGVQETQYF.

This clone appeared once. In DNA, the CDR3 is TGTGCCAGCAGTGTTAGACAGGGCGGCACTGAAGCTTTCTTT. This codes for CASSVRQGGTEAFF. The chain couples TRBV6-6 to TRBJ1-1, with 7 nucleotides matching TRBD1. The CDR3 contains 14 residues. Germline V gene lookup returns CDR1 MNHNY and CDR2 SVGAGI (reference sequence). J lost 4 bases, V lost 5 bases, and 7 bases had no gene match.

V and J are TRBV27 and TRBJ1-5, with D possibly TRBD1 on 5 matching bases. Trimming cost V 3 bases and J 2 bases, with 11 bases left between them. Germline V gene data show CDR1 as MNHEY and CDR2 as SMNVEV (reference sequence). This CDR3 has 15 amino acids. In DNA form, the CDR3 reads TGTGCCAGCAGTTTGGGCCTAGGGGGCAATCAGCCCCAGCATTTT. It encodes CASSLGLGGNQPQHF.

The CDR3 sequence is CASRGQGADTQYF. Written as DNA, the CDR3 is TGTGCCAGCAGGGGACAGGGAGCAGATACGCAGTATTTT. V gene TRBV27 combines with J gene TRBJ2-3; 9 positions match TRBD1. The junction had 2 bases not matched to a gene; V was cut back by 6 bases and J by 4 bases. Germline V lookup: CDR1 MNHEY, CDR2 SMNVEV (reference sequence). CDR3 length: 13 residues.

This chain joins TRBV6-5 and TRBJ2-1; the D is unclear. V was cut by 0 bases and J by 0 bases, with 6 bases left in between. There are 15 residues in the CDR3. Germline assignment: CDR1 MNHEY and CDR2 SVGAGI. The CDR3 reads CASSYSWSSYNEQFF. CDR3 in DNA: TGTGCCAGCAGTTACTCTTGGAGCTCCTACAATGAGCAGTTCTTC.